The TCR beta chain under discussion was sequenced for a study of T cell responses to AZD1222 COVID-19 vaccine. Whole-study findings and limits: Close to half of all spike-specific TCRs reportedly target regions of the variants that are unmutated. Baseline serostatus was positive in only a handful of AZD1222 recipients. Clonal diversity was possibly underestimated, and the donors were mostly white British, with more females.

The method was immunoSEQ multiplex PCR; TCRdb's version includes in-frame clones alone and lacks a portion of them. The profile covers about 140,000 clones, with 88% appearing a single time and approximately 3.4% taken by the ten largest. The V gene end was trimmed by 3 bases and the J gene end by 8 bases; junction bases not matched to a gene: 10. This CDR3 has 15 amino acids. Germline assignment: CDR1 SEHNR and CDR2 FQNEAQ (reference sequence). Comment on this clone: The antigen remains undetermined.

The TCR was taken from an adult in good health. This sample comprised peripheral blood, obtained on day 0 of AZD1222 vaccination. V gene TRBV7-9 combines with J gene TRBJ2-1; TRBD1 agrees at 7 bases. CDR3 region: CASSFLRQGNDEQFF. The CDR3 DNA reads TGTGCCAGCAGCTTTTTACGACAGGGTAACGATGAGCAGTTCTTC.